The sequence of this TCR beta chain was determined in a study of regulatory T cells in long-lasting Graves disease. Study-wide results and caveats: Among persistent patients, a larger number of public clonotypes were shared (approximately 2,900) than among newly diagnosed patients (under 1,000).

Both iRepertoire HTBI primers and Arm-PCR of CDR3 regions were used to build the TCR beta libraries. MiXCR, applied by TCRdb to the multiplex PCR reads, yields one record per CDR3 protein. The top ten clones hold 10% to 15% of a sample with 450,000 to 500,000 distinct CDR3 sequences, 15% to 20% of them seen once. Time point described: newly diagnosed GD, antithyroid drugs for less than 3 months. The TCR library used RNA extracted from PBMCs. This CDR3 region has 19 residues. V trimming: 0 bases; J trimming: 0 bases; junction bases outside the gene matches: 7. Germline V lookup: CDR1 MNHEY, CDR2 SVGAGI. This clonotype came up a few times. Antigen unknown. The data also belong to a second study, concerning T cells in Graves' hyperthyroidism and ophthalmopathy. Per that paper: Ophthalmopathy was told apart from stable hyperthyroidism by a 13 V-J model.

The V call is TRBV6-5, the J call TRBJ1-5; 11 bases align to TRBD1. This sequence was found in a man aged 40-49 years with Graves disease. The material sequenced was peripheral blood mononuclear cells (PBMCs), taken at new diagnosis, from a patient treated with antithyroid drugs. CDR3 region: CASSYSAGQGVHSNQPQHF. The CDR3 region has the DNA TGTGCCAGCAGTTACTCTGCGGGACAGGGGGTACATAGCAATCAGCCCCAGCATTTT.